The rows below give T cell receptor beta chains drawn from one sample of a study of blood T cell repertoires in COVID-19. Measured with immunoSEQ multiplex PCR; TCRdb has only the in-frame clones, and not every one. The table lists about 220,000 clones, about 86% of them singletons. Sequenced input: PBMCs or T cells enriched from blood (not recorded which). The receptors stem from a woman between 35 and 50 years old with acute COVID-19. The CDR3 runs from the conserved cysteine through the conserved F or W. The D gene is left open where the match is weak. Where a row states a size, it is once, few, many or the class of an expanded clone; other rows omit it.

clone size: -
V gene: TRBV28
J gene: TRBJ1-2
D gene: TRBD1
CDR3 protein: CAIAGTGNGYTF
CDR3 DNA: TGTGCCATCGCCGGGACAGGGAATGGCTACACCTTC

clone size: -
V gene: TRBV6-2/TRBV6-3
J gene: TRBJ2-3
D gene: -
CDR3 protein: CASSSGLGGYF
CDR3 DNA: TGTGCCAGCAGTTCTGGACTAGGGGGGTATTTT

clone size: -
V gene: TRBV27
J gene: TRBJ2-1
D gene: TRBD2
CDR3 protein: CASSRSGGRANEQFF
CDR3 DNA: TGTGCCAGCAGTCGCTCAGGAGGGAGGGCCAATGAGCAGTTCTTC

clone size: -
V gene: TRBV6-5
J gene: TRBJ2-7
D gene: -
CDR3 protein: CASSYRIRAEAYEQYF
CDR3 DNA: TGTGCCAGCAGTTACCGAATCAGGGCAGAGGCATACGAGCAGTACTTC

clone size: -
V gene: TRBV30
J gene: TRBJ1-2
D gene: -
CDR3 protein: CAWSVLSGSYGYTF
CDR3 DNA: TGTGCCTGGAGTGTACTTTCGGGGTCCTATGGCTACACCTTC

clone size: -
V gene: TRBV10-2
J gene: TRBJ1-1
D gene: -
CDR3 protein: CASSDRTPGAEAFF
CDR3 DNA: TGCGCCAGCAGTGACAGGACCCCGGGGGCTGAAGCTTTCTTT

clone size: -
V gene: TRBV19
J gene: TRBJ2-7
D gene: -
CDR3 protein: CASSIGTGHGTYEQYF
CDR3 DNA: TGTGCCAGTAGTATAGGTACGGGACACGGCACCTACGAGCAGTACTTC

clone size: -
V gene: TRBV11-3
J gene: TRBJ2-2
D gene: TRBD1
CDR3 protein: CASSTRQGTGELFF
CDR3 DNA: TGTGCCAGCAGCACCCGACAGGGAACCGGGGAGCTGTTTTTT

clone size: -
V gene: TRBV6-5
J gene: TRBJ1-3
D gene: -
CDR3 protein: CASSYEAASGNTIYF
CDR3 DNA: TGTGCCAGCAGTTACGAGGCAGCCTCGGGAAACACCATATATTTT

clone size: -
V gene: TRBV20-1
J gene: TRBJ2-3
D gene: TRBD2
CDR3 protein: CSASGGASGKGTQYF
CDR3 DNA: TGCAGTGCCAGTGGCGGGGCTAGCGGGAAGGGTACGCAGTATTTT

clone size: -
V gene: TRBV7-6
J gene: TRBJ2-7
D gene: TRBD2
CDR3 protein: CANQRGLNYEQYF
CDR3 DNA: TGTGCCAACCAGCGGGGGTTGAACTACGAGCAGTACTTC

clone size: once
V gene: TRBV4-1
J gene: TRBJ2-1
D gene: -
CDR3 protein: CASSQDSRGYEQFF
CDR3 DNA: TGCGCCAGCAGCCAAGATTCTAGGGGCTATGAGCAGTTCTTC

clone size: once
V gene: TRBV5-5
J gene: TRBJ1-4
D gene: TRBD1
CDR3 protein: CASSLGGQGINEKLFF
CDR3 DNA: TGTGCCAGCAGCTTGGGGGGACAGGGGATTAATGAAAAACTGTTTTTT

clone size: once
V gene: TRBV27
J gene: TRBJ2-2
D gene: -
CDR3 protein: CASSLSGPSFRGELFF
CDR3 DNA: TGTGCCAGCAGTTTATCGGGTCCTAGTTTCAGAGGGGAGCTGTTTTTT

clone size: -
V gene: TRBV7-9
J gene: TRBJ1-4
D gene: -
CDR3 protein: CASSLRGGAEKLFF
CDR3 DNA: TGTGCCAGCAGCTTAAGGGGTGGGGCGGAAAAACTGTTTTTT

clone size: -
V gene: TRBV5-1
J gene: TRBJ2-7
D gene: TRBD2
CDR3 protein: CASSPTAGPPYEQYF
CDR3 DNA: TGCGCCAGCAGCCCAACAGCGGGGCCCCCCTACGAGCAGTACTTC

clone size: -
V gene: TRBV18
J gene: TRBJ2-7
D gene: -
CDR3 protein: CASSPDSRVSEQYF
CDR3 DNA: TGTGCCAGCTCACCTGATAGTCGAGTGAGCGAGCAGTACTTC

clone size: -
V gene: TRBV18
J gene: TRBJ2-7
D gene: TRBD2
CDR3 protein: CASSPRAGGPPEQYF
CDR3 DNA: TGTGCCAGCTCACCGCGGGCGGGAGGGCCCCCCGAGCAGTACTTC

clone size: -
V gene: TRBV10-3
J gene: TRBJ2-5
D gene: TRBD1
CDR3 protein: CAISAGGTQYF
CDR3 DNA: TGTGCCATCAGCGCAGGGGGGACCCAGTACTTC

clone size: -
V gene: TRBV12-5
J gene: TRBJ1-1
D gene: TRBD1
CDR3 protein: CASGSYRGLNTEAFF
CDR3 DNA: TGTGCTAGTGGTTCCTACAGGGGACTGAACACTGAAGCTTTCTTT

clone size: -
V gene: TRBV5-1
J gene: TRBJ2-3
D gene: TRBD2
CDR3 protein: CASSLDRLAGGPTDTQYF
CDR3 DNA: TGCGCCAGCAGCTTGGATCGCCTAGCGGGGGGGCCCACAGATACGCAGTATTTT

clone size: -
V gene: TRBV10-3
J gene: TRBJ1-2
D gene: TRBD1
CDR3 protein: CAIRRTGISNYGYTF
CDR3 DNA: TGTGCCATCAGGAGGACAGGGATCTCTAACTATGGCTACACCTTC

clone size: once
V gene: TRBV11-2
J gene: TRBJ2-7
D gene: -
CDR3 protein: CASSLGQVSYEQYF
CDR3 DNA: TGTGCCAGCAGCTTAGGACAGGTCTCCTACGAGCAGTACTTC

clone size: few
V gene: TRBV30
J gene: TRBJ2-7
D gene: -
CDR3 protein: CAWSGKQGFEQYF
CDR3 DNA: TGTGCCTGGAGTGGAAAACAGGGCTTCGAGCAGTACTTC

clone size: -
V gene: TRBV2
J gene: TRBJ2-4
D gene: -
CDR3 protein: CASTTTGKNIQYF
CDR3 DNA: TGTGCCAGCACAACCACGGGCAAAAACATTCAGTACTTC

clone size: -
V gene: TRBV13
J gene: TRBJ2-1
D gene: -
CDR3 protein: CASSTLISSGRTYNEQFF
CDR3 DNA: TGTGCCAGCAGTACCCTAATATCTTCTGGCAGGACCTACAATGAGCAGTTCTTC

clone size: -
V gene: TRBV6-5
J gene: TRBJ1-4
D gene: TRBD1
CDR3 protein: CASRQGATNEKLFF
CDR3 DNA: TGTGCCAGCAGGCAGGGGGCGACTAATGAAAAACTGTTTTTT

clone size: -
V gene: TRBV19
J gene: TRBJ2-7
D gene: -
CDR3 protein: CASSIGPAYEQYF
CDR3 DNA: TGTGCCAGTAGTATTGGCCCAGCCTACGAGCAGTACTTC

clone size: -
V gene: TRBV27
J gene: TRBJ2-3
D gene: -
CDR3 protein: CASTSVDTQYF
CDR3 DNA: TGTGCCAGCACCTCAGTAGATACGCAGTATTTT

clone size: -
V gene: TRBV27
J gene: TRBJ2-7
D gene: -
CDR3 protein: CASRSGGLSSYEQYF
CDR3 DNA: TGTGCCAGCAGATCTGGGGGACTGTCCTCCTACGAGCAGTACTTC

clone size: -
V gene: TRBV20-1
J gene: TRBJ2-7
D gene: TRBD2
CDR3 protein: CSASGKRGDYEQYF
CDR3 DNA: TGCAGTGCTAGTGGTAAGCGGGGAGACTACGAGCAGTACTTC

clone size: -
V gene: TRBV7-2
J gene: TRBJ2-7
D gene: -
CDR3 protein: CASSLGGRGSSEQYF
CDR3 DNA: TGTGCCAGCAGCTTAGGGGGTAGGGGTTCCTCCGAGCAGTACTTC

clone size: -
V gene: TRBV19
J gene: TRBJ2-2
D gene: -
CDR3 protein: CASTPQGTTGELFF
CDR3 DNA: TGTGCCAGCACTCCCCAGGGGACCACCGGGGAGCTGTTTTTT

clone size: -
V gene: TRBV29-1
J gene: TRBJ2-7
D gene: TRBD1
CDR3 protein: CSVATGTGEYEQYF
CDR3 DNA: TGCAGCGTTGCTACCGGGACAGGCGAATACGAGCAGTACTTC

clone size: -
V gene: TRBV29-1
J gene: TRBJ2-7
D gene: TRBD1
CDR3 protein: CSVEGQGGHEQYF
CDR3 DNA: TGCAGCGTCGAGGGACAGGGAGGCCACGAGCAGTACTTC

clone size: -
V gene: TRBV27
J gene: TRBJ2-7
D gene: -
CDR3 protein: CASRWGLKTYEQYF
CDR3 DNA: TGTGCCAGCAGGTGGGGGCTAAAAACCTACGAGCAGTACTTC